This T cell receptor beta chain was profiled in a study of tumor-infiltrating lymphocytes in primary liver carcinoma. Study details: Donors had hepatocellular carcinoma or combined HCC and intrahepatic cholangiocarcinoma. Study results and limitations: Tumor-adjacent and tumor-blood pairs displayed less overlap than did pairs of tumor regions.

The approximately 20-31 mg bulk tissue piece was not sorted before simultaneous RNA and DNA extraction. Reverse transcription of roughly 0.5 ug total RNA with a constant-region primer produced TCR beta cDNA. It was through three nested multiplex PCR rounds of slightly modified ARM-PCR that TCR beta libraries arose. PCR rounds one and two used TRBV1-TRBV30 forward primers with a C-beta reverse primer for about 11 cycles each. TCRdb itself ran the multiplex PCR reads through MiXCR, one entry per CDR3 protein. The sample has about 200,000 distinct CDR3 sequences, about 85% seen once; the top ten hold approximately 18%. This CDR3 has 12 residues. Germline assignment: CDR1 MNHNS and CDR2 SASEGT. About this clonotype: The antigen remains undetermined. A junction boundary mismatches the germline segment, possibly from a read error.

The sequenced sample consisted of tumor tissue from primary liver carcinoma. The clonotype was recovered from a middle-aged man with primary liver carcinoma and hepatitis B virus infection. The J gene is TRBJ1-1, the V gene TRBV6-1; D remains unclear. The CDR3 nucleotides are TGTACCAGCTTGTTGAGGGTCACTGAAGCTTTCTTT. It yields the protein CTSLLRVTEAFF.